This T cell receptor beta chain was captured in a study of blood T cell repertoires in COVID-19. Looking at the study overall: The cDNA or gDNA used as material had been derived from T cells, B-cell-depleted T cells, or PBMCs.

The CDR3 is made up of 13 amino acids. Trimming took 7 bases from V and 6 from J; bases not matched to a gene: 5. Germline CDR1 and CDR2: LGHNT and FRNRAP. Assay: immunoSEQ multiplex PCR; the TCRdb copy retains only in-frame clones and omits some. Here the sample spans approximately 300,000 clones, roughly 89% being singletons. V usage is TRBV12-5 and J usage is TRBJ1-5; 8 nucleotides agree with TRBD1. The sequenced sample consisted of peripheral blood. The receptor comes from a man between 35 and 55 years old with acute or convalescent COVID-19. CDR3 bases: TGTGCTAGTGCCTGGGGGACAGGTCAGCCCCAGCATTTT. Translation gives CASAWGTGQPQHF.